The clone carrying this T cell receptor (beta chain) was found a few times. Original analysis: With a range of about 23,224 to 700,000, the median per sample was about 87,000 TCRs. Each CDR3 protein is one row after TCRdb ran MiXCR on the RACE reads. None of the V and J calls come from the authors' own analysis; TCRdb made them. This sample yields under 55,000 distinct CDR3 sequences, of which 9.9% are seen a single time; around 16% belongs to the top ten. Germline CDR1 is DFQATT and CDR2 is SNEGSKA (reference sequence). The CDR3 has 15 amino acids. V was clipped by 2 bases and J by 3 bases; unmatched bases: 7. This entry is derived from a study of human T cells and chemical hapten exposure. Time point described: patch test 3, about 24 weeks after DPC sensitization. Noted treatment: therapeutic diphenylcyclopropenone sensitization with weekly scalp DPC.

Sample: whole blood, taken in connection with sensitization to the hapten diphenylcyclopropenone (DPC). This clonotype originated in a middle-aged woman with alopecia areata. Some clones in this sample may be carry-over from other donors' samples. The chain combines TRBV20-1 with TRBJ2-7; 10 bases agree with TRBD2. The CDR3 nucleotides read TGCAGTGCTAGACCAACCAGCGGGGGGGACTACGAGCAGTACTTC. This sequence encodes CSARPTSGGDYEQYF.